The 27 T cell receptor beta chains in this list originate from one sample, sequenced in a study of early T cells in non-severe SARS-CoV-2 infection. TCRdb reprocessed the 5' RACE reads with MiXCR, giving one entry per CDR3 protein. The data show over 45,000 distinct CDR3 sequences, with roughly 16% seen just once and 4.1% held by the top ten. The sequencing used whole blood, collected at baseline. The receptors stem from an adult who was a healthcare worker with PCR-confirmed SARS-CoV-2 infection or an uninfected control (not recorded which).

This clonotype has only a few counts. The chain is built from TRBV7-8 and TRBJ2-1, with D maybe TRBD2 (6 bases). Germline V gene sequence: CDR1 SGHVS, CDR2 FQNEAQ. The CDR3 covers 16 residues. V was clipped by 0 bases and J by 4 bases, with 13 bases between them. The CDR3: CASSLASLARYNEQFF. The DNA for the CDR3 is TGTGCCAGCAGCTTAGCTTCGCTAGCGAGGTACAATGAGCAGTTCTTC.

This chain connects TRBV27 to TRBJ2-3; a weak D match, TRBD2 (5 bases). Germline V gene sequence: CDR1 MNHEY, CDR2 SMNVEV (reference sequence). V gave up 3 bases and J gave up 2 bases, with 12 bases separating them. The CDR3 is made up of 15 amino acids. The CDR3 DNA follows: TGTGCCAGCAGTTTCCGGGGTCGCAACACAGATACGCAGTATTTT. Its protein is CASSFRGRNTDTQYF.

The V gene is TRBV6-6, the J gene TRBJ2-2, with a tentative D call TRBD2 (6 bases). The length of the CDR3 is 17 residues. The V and J ends lost 7 bases and 0 bases respectively, with 18 bases between them. Germline assignment: CDR1 MNHNY and CDR2 SVGAGI (reference sequence). The CDR3 protein is CASTLGISSANTGELFF. CDR3 nucleotide sequence: TGTGCCAGCACCCTGGGGATATCTAGCGCGAACACCGGGGAGCTGTTTTTT.

This rearrangement joins TRBV10-3 to TRBJ1-5; D unclear. V was shortened by 4 bases and J by 4 bases, with 5 bases between the two germline ends. CDR3 size: 12 residues. CDR1 and CDR2 from the germline V gene are ENHRY and SYGVKD. The CDR3 loop reads CAISATNQPQHF. The CDR3 coding sequence is TGTGCCATCAGTGCCACAAATCAGCCCCAGCATTTT.

A note on this clonotype: This may be a read error, as it is one base from a much larger clone. V is TRBV14 and J is TRBJ1-1, with D hard to call. Per germline, CDR1 SGHDN and CDR2 FVKESK. CDR3 length: 16 residues. The CDR3 DNA follows: TGTACCAGCAGCCAAGATCTAGGCGGACCGAACACTGAAGCTTTCTTT. This translates into CTSSQDLGGPNTEAFF.

The CDR3 protein is CASSLWRGGSDTQYF. The CDR3 bases are TGCGCCAGCAGCTTATGGCGGGGGGGCTCAGATACGCAGTATTTT. The rearrangement joins TRBV5-1 to TRBJ2-3; 9 bases match TRBD2. CDR1 SGHRS and CDR2 YFSETQ come from the germline V gene. This CDR3 is 15 amino acids long. V shed 2 bases, J shed 4 bases, and the junction held 5 bases outside the gene matches.

V gene TRBV27 combines with J gene TRBJ2-3; 10 bases are shared with TRBD2. The CDR3 runs to 16 residues. CDR1 is MNHEY, CDR2 SMNVEV, per germline (reference sequence). With V trimmed by 4 bases and J by 4 bases, 8 bases remained unmatched. DNA for the CDR3: TGTGCCAGCAGTTACTCCCTAGCGGGAGTGGCAGATACGCAGTATTTT. Protein product: CASSYSLAGVADTQYF.

This clonotype was seen repeatedly, ten times or more. The chain uses TRBV4-1 and TRBJ2-2, with a possible D match to TRBD1 (6 bases). The CDR3 extends over 15 amino acids. Germline CDR1 and CDR2: MGHRA and YSYEKL. V gave up 2 bases and J gave up 9 bases, with 16 bases separating them. In nucleotides, the CDR3 is TGCGCCAGCAGCCAACCCCGGGACACCGGCAGGGAGCTGTTTTTT. It yields the protein CASSQPRDTGRELFF.

This clonotype was counted only a few times. This sequence joins TRBV5-1 and TRBJ2-7; 10 positions agree with TRBD2. V was pared by 4 bases and J by 4 bases, with 11 bases of the junction left unmatched. Per germline, CDR1 SGHRS and CDR2 YFSETQ. CDR3 length equals 16 residues. The DNA of the CDR3 is TGCGCCAGCAGCAAGGACCTTCCTAGCGGGAGTTACGAGCAGTACTTC. Translated, it gives CASSKDLPSGSYEQYF.

This clonotype was recorded a few times. This rearrangement joins TRBV6-4 to TRBJ2-3; 7 bases match TRBD1. The germline CDR1 and CDR2 sequences are MRHNA and SNTAGT. This CDR3 has 15 amino acids. V lost 5 bases and J lost 5; bases outside the gene matches: 10. In DNA form, the CDR3 reads TGTGCCAGCAGTAACCTCCGGGACAGTGAAGATACGCAGTATTTT. Protein sequence: CASSNLRDSEDTQYF.

V and J are TRBV7-2 and TRBJ2-7; D is unclear. Trimming cost V 1 base and J 3 bases, with 10 bases left between them. The CDR3 covers 14 residues. Germline assignment: CDR1 SGHTA and CDR2 FQGNSA. The CDR3 loop is CASSLGLPDYEQYF. The DNA for the CDR3 is TGTGCCAGCAGCTTAGGTCTACCCGACTACGAGCAGTACTTC.

This clonotype came up many times. The J gene is TRBJ1-1, the V gene TRBV6-5; possible D gene TRBD1, 5 bases. This CDR3 spans 15 amino acids. Per germline, CDR1 MNHEY and CDR2 SVGAGI. Between the trimmed V and J ends, which lost 0 bases and 2 bases, there was a span of 10 bases. The CDR3, as DNA: TGTGCCAGCAGTTACTCAGGACACGCCAACACTGAAGCTTTCTTT. Its translation is CASSYSGHANTEAFF.

This clonotype turned up a few times. The rearrangement links TRBV4-2 to TRBJ2-7; D not certain. V lost 0 bases and J lost 2, with 8 bases in between. This CDR3 has 14 residues. The germline V gene has CDR1 LGHNA and CDR2 YNFKEQ. In DNA, the CDR3 is TGTGCCAGCAGCCAAGATAAGGGCACCTACGAGCAGTACTTC. The encoded protein is CASSQDKGTYEQYF.

The V gene is TRBV12-3 or TRBV12-4, the J gene TRBJ1-3; D uncertain. The CDR3 totals 14 residues. Trimming took off 8 bases at V and 4 bases at J, with 15 bases between the two ends. CDR3 nucleotide sequence: TGTGCCAGCGGCTACTGGGGAGTAGGAAACACCATATATTTT. It yields the protein CASGYWGVGNTIYF.

For the CDR3, the DNA is TGTGCCAGCAGTTTAGTGAGGAGCGGAAGAAATGAGCAGTTCTTC. Translating it yields CASSLVRSGRNEQFF. This sequence joins TRBV28 and TRBJ2-1; tentatively, D is TRBD2 (5 bases). The CDR3 sequence is 15 residues long. Germline-derived CDR1 and CDR2 are MDHEN and SYDVKM. The V gene lost 2 bases and the J gene lost 7 bases, with 15 bases spanning the gap.

This clonotype turned up a few times. The V and J genes are TRBV4-1 and TRBJ1-1, with 7 nucleotides matching TRBD1. V was pared by 3 bases and J by 2 bases, with 12 bases of the junction left unmatched. CDR1 and CDR2 from the germline V gene are MGHRA and YSYEKL. This CDR3 has 17 amino acids. The CDR3 is CASSQNRQGGVNTEAFF. DNA of the CDR3: TGCGCCAGCAGCCAGAATAGACAGGGAGGGGTCAACACTGAAGCTTTCTTT.

This clonotype was seen a handful of times. V gene TRBV28 combines with J gene TRBJ2-2, with 10 bases fitting TRBD1. The ends lost 5 bases at V and 5 bases at J; junction bases unmatched: 5. Germline CDR1 and CDR2: MDHEN and SYDVKM. This CDR3 region has 15 residues. CDR3 sequence (DNA): TGTGCCAGCAGTATGGGACAGGGGATTACCGGGGAGCTGTTTTTT. Its protein product is CASSMGQGITGELFF.

This clonotype has at least ten counts. CDR3 DNA sequence: TGTGCCAGCAGCACACCGGCGGGGCCCACTAATGAAAAACTGTTTTTT. It specifies CASSTPAGPTNEKLFF. This chain joins TRBV28 and TRBJ1-4; a weak D match, TRBD1 (5 bases). The V end was cut by 6 bases, the J end by 2 bases, with 16 bases between. This CDR3 region has 16 residues. Germline loops: CDR1 MDHEN, CDR2 SYDVKM. Filled out from reference TRBV28 and TRBJ1-4, the complete variable domain reads DVKVTQSSRYLVKRTGEKVFLECVQDMDHENMFWYRQDPGLGLRLIYFSYDVKMKEKGDIPEGYSVSREKKERFSLILESASTNQTSMYLCASSTPAGPTNEKLFFGSGTQLSVL.

The V and J genes are TRBV10-3 and TRBJ2-7; D is possibly TRBD2 (6 bases). This CDR3 is built from 15 residues. Germline CDR1 is ENHRY and CDR2 is SYGVKD. V shed 8 bases and J shed 1 base, with 18 bases lying between them. The CDR3 sequence is CAIGPRGAPSYEQYF. The CDR3, as DNA: TGTGCCATCGGACCTCGCGGGGCCCCATCCTACGAGCAGTACTTC.

The chain combines TRBV6-6 with TRBJ1-5, with D uncertain. V gave up 2 bases and J gave up 3 bases, with 8 bases separating them. Germline V gene lookup returns CDR1 MNHNY and CDR2 SVGAGI (reference sequence). This CDR3 is built from 14 residues. The CDR3 DNA follows: TGTGCCAGCAGTTACCAGGCCCTCAATCAGCCCCAGCATTTT. Its protein product is CASSYQALNQPQHF.

This clonotype appeared many times. The junction departs from germline at one end; a sequencing error may be responsible. The chain is built from TRBV7-7 and TRBJ2-5, with D perhaps TRBD2 (5 bases). The germline V gene has CDR1 SSHAT and CDR2 FNYEAQ (reference sequence). The CDR3 extends over 13 amino acids. CDR3 region: CASSRGPSETQYF. CDR3 coding DNA: TGTGCTAGCAGCCGGGGTCCGTCAGAGACCCAGTACTTC.

This clonotype was seen ten or more times. V usage is TRBV11-2 and J usage is TRBJ2-1; TRBD2 matches 7 bases. V was pared by 6 bases and J by 4 bases, with 9 bases of the junction left unmatched. Germline V gives CDR1 SGHAT, CDR2 FQNNGV. This CDR3 is built from 15 residues. This chain's CDR3 is CASRLSGIGYNEQFF. Written as DNA, the CDR3 is TGTGCCAGCAGACTAAGCGGGATCGGATACAATGAGCAGTTCTTC.

V and J are TRBV7-6 and TRBJ2-1; D remains unclear. The germline V gene encodes CDR1 SGHVS and CDR2 FNYEAQ. The V gene lost 5 bases and the J gene lost 0 bases, with 14 bases spanning the gap. CDR3 length: 16 residues. The CDR3 nucleotides are TGTGCCAGCAGCCTCCCTTGGGGTGACTCCTACAATGAGCAGTTCTTC. This sequence encodes CASSLPWGDSYNEQFF.

The V call is TRBV18, the J call TRBJ2-7; the D gene is possibly TRBD1 (6 bases). Germline lookup yields CDR1 KGHSH and CDR2 LQKENI. The V gene lost 6 bases and the J gene lost 3 bases, with 9 bases spanning the gap. The CDR3 extends over 12 amino acids. The DNA for the CDR3 is TGTGCCAGCTCCCCAGGGGTCTACGAGCAGTACTTC. Translation: CASSPGVYEQYF.

This clonotype was seen more than once but under ten times. V gene TRBV18 combines with J gene TRBJ2-5; no firm D call. Looked up from germline, CDR1 is KGHSH and CDR2 is LQKENI. V lost 6 bases and J 4 bases, leaving 12 bases between the germline ends. The CDR3 totals 13 residues. The CDR3 sequence is CASSPGWGETQYF. In DNA, the CDR3 is TGTGCCAGCTCCCCAGGATGGGGAGAGACCCAGTACTTC.

The chain has TRBV12-3 or TRBV12-4 and TRBJ1-1; no firm D call. The CDR3 has 13 amino acids. The V gene lost 5 bases and the J gene lost 1 base, with 8 bases spanning the gap. CDR3 region: CASSPDKNTEAFF. CDR3 nucleotides: TGTGCCAGCAGTCCCGACAAGAACACTGAAGCTTTCTTT.

This clonotype was picked up a small number of times. The V call is TRBV2, the J call TRBJ2-1, with TRBD2 identical over 9 bases. The CDR3 contains 18 residues. Germline V gene data show CDR1 as SNHLY and CDR2 as FYNNEI. V lost 5 bases, J lost 6 bases, and 17 bases stayed unmatched. In nucleotides, the CDR3 is TGTGCCAGCAGTAAGGGGATAATCGGCGGGAGGGCCTTCAATGAGCAGTTCTTC. Its translation: CASSKGIIGGRAFNEQFF.